What follows are 11 T cell receptor beta chains derived from one specimen sequenced in a study of blood T cell repertoires in COVID-19. Sequenced by immunoSEQ multiplex PCR; TCRdb stores in-frame clones only, minus some. The sample shows more than 45,000 clones, about nine tenths of them seen only once. Material for sequencing was peripheral blood. The receptor set was obtained from a man aged 70 or older with acute or convalescent COVID-19.

The chain is built from TRBV6-2 or TRBV6-3 and TRBJ2-2, with 10 bases aligning to TRBD1. The germline V gene has CDR1 MNHEY and CDR2 SVGEGT. Trimming took 4 bases from V and 2 from J; bases not matched to a gene: 10. This CDR3 spans 18 amino acids. The CDR3 region is CASSFQTGGLGNTGELFF. The CDR3 DNA is TGTGCCAGCAGTTTCCAGACAGGGGGCCTGGGAAACACCGGGGAGCTGTTTTTT.

This chain joins TRBV9 and TRBJ2-3; tentatively, D is TRBD2 (5 bases). This CDR3 spans 12 amino acids. Per germline, CDR1 SGDLS and CDR2 YYNGEE. V was clipped by 3 bases and J by 5 bases, with 7 bases between them. The CDR3 DNA reads TGTGCCAGCAGCGACCGGGGAGATACGCAGTATTTT. Amino acids: CASSDRGDTQYF.

The chain is built from TRBV7-2 and TRBJ1-2; D not resolved. CDR3 size: 17 residues. The germline V and J ends were trimmed by 5 bases and 4 bases, with 23 bases remaining between them. The germline V gene encodes CDR1 SGHTA and CDR2 FQGNSA. CDR3 amino acids: CASSPSFALASGYGYTF. Written as DNA, the CDR3 is TGTGCCAGCAGCCCTTCCTTCGCTCTTGCCTCGGGCTATGGCTACACCTTC. Filled out from reference TRBV7-2 and TRBJ1-2, the complete variable domain reads GAGVSQSPSNKVTEKGKDVELRCDPISGHTALYWYRQSLGQGLEFLIYFQGNSAPDKSGLPSDRFSAERTGGSVSTLTIQRTQQEDSAVYLCASSPSFALASGYGYTFGSGTRLTVV.

This clone has just one count. J is TRBJ2-7 and V is TRBV7-2; TRBD1 agrees at 7 bases. The CDR3 has 15 amino acids. Trimming took 5 bases from V and 2 from J; bases not matched to a gene: 9. Per the germline V gene, CDR1 is SGHTA and CDR2 is FQGNSA. The CDR3 sequence: CASSPARDRPYEQYF. The CDR3 DNA reads as TGTGCCAGCAGCCCGGCTCGGGACAGACCCTACGAGCAGTACTTC.

The chain carries TRBV2 and TRBJ2-7, with 8 positions matching TRBD1. The germline CDR1 and CDR2 sequences are SNHLY and FYNNEI. The CDR3 runs to 14 residues. V lost 7 bases and J lost 0; bases outside the gene matches: 5. CDR3 sequence reads: CASIWDRSSYEQYF. CDR3 bases: TGTGCCAGCATCTGGGACAGGAGCTCCTACGAGCAGTACTTC.

The rearrangement links TRBV2 to TRBJ2-3, with D perhaps matching TRBD1 (6 bases). The CDR3 runs to 14 residues. Germline CDR1 reads SNHLY; CDR2 reads FYNNEI. Trimming left V 6 bases short and J 3 bases short, with 13 bases between. In nucleotides, the CDR3 is TGTGCCAGCAGCGAACTACAGGGTACAGATACGCAGTATTTT. Protein product: CASSELQGTDTQYF.

The rearrangement uses TRBV28 and TRBJ2-5; TRBD1 aligns across 7 bases. This CDR3 has 15 amino acids. Per the germline V gene, CDR1 is MDHEN and CDR2 is SYDVKM. The V and J ends lost 10 bases and 2 bases, in that order; junction bases with no gene match: 13. CDR3 amino acids: CAIKAPLDRQETQYF. The CDR3 bases are TGTGCCATCAAAGCCCCCCTGGACAGGCAAGAGACCCAGTACTTC.

The chain links TRBV28 to TRBJ1-4, with D hard to call. Germline CDR1 MDHEN, CDR2 SYDVKM. The CDR3 extends over 15 amino acids. V gave up 0 bases and J gave up 7 bases, with 12 bases separating them. The CDR3 DNA follows: TGTGCCAGCAGTTTATGGGTGGCGACGGGTGAAAAACTGTTTTTT. Its protein is CASSLWVATGEKLFF.

The V gene is TRBV12-3 or TRBV12-4, the J gene TRBJ2-5; D unresolved. Deletions cut 4 bases from V and 5 bases from J, with 5 bases between. The CDR3 totals 11 residues. The CDR3: CASSSGETQYF. The CDR3 DNA sequence: TGTGCCAGCAGTTCCGGGGAGACCCAGTACTTC.

This clone occurred once. The V call is TRBV18, the J call TRBJ1-2; D is undetermined. Deletions cut 5 bases from V and 4 bases from J, with 17 bases between. The CDR3 is made up of 15 amino acids. Germline values: CDR1 KGHSH, CDR2 LQKENI. The CDR3 DNA follows: TGTGCCAGCTCATACGGGAGTGCGGGTTCCTATGGCTACACCTTC. Translating it yields CASSYGSAGSYGYTF.

This sequence joins TRBV7-2 and TRBJ2-2; weak D call: TRBD2 (5 bases). V was shortened by 4 bases and J by 0 bases, with 6 bases between the two germline ends. Germline loops: CDR1 SGHTA, CDR2 FQGNSA. The CDR3 totals 14 residues. The CDR3 region is CASSSTTNTGELFF. The CDR3 nucleotides are TGTGCCAGCAGCTCGACTACGAACACCGGGGAGCTGTTTTTT.